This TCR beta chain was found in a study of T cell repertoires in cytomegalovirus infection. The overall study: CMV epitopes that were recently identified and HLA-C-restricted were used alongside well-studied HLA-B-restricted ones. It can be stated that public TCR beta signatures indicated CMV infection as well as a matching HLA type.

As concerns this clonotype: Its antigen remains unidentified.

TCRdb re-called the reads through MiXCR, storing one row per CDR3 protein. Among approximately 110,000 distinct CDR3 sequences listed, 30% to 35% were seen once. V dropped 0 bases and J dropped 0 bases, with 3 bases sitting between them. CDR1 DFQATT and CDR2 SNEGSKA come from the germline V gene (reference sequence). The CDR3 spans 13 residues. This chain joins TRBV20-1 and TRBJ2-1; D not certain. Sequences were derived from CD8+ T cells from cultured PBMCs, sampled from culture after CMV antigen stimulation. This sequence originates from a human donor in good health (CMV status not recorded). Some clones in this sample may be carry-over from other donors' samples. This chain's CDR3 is CSARDPSYNEQFF. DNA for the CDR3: TGCAGTGCTAGAGATCCCTCCTACAATGAGCAGTTCTTC.